This TCR beta chain derives from a study of blood T cell repertoires in COVID-19. Study overall: Italy, Spain and the United States were the sources of the convalescent and acute COVID-19 samples.

This clone turned up a few times. Authors' methods: Reference gene primer amplification in the assay estimated nucleated cell counts. Profiled with immunoSEQ multiplex PCR; TCRdb holds only in-frame clones, not every one. V, J and clone size derive from that table, while D and trimming were established from the DNA sequence. Among 80,000 to 100,000 clones, more than 65% were seen once, and the ten largest hold about 4.2%. CDR1 SGHDT and CDR2 YYEEEE come from the germline V gene. Trimming removed 4 bases at V and 7 bases at J, with 17 bases between. CDR3 length: 14 residues. The chain employs TRBV5-6 and TRBJ1-1; tentative D call: TRBD1 (6 bases). The sequenced material came from peripheral blood. The TCR sequence derives from a man aged 55-75 years with acute or convalescent COVID-19. CDR3 loop: CASSPNVGGREAFF. CDR3 sequence (DNA): TGTGCCAGCAGCCCAAATGTCGGGGGGCGTGAAGCTTTCTTT.